The next 27 T cell receptor beta chains were all read from a single sample in a study of blood T cell repertoires in COVID-19. Sequencing used immunoSEQ multiplex PCR; TCRdb keeps in-frame clones, though not all of them. The repertoire holds under 100,000 clones, with about 84% as singletons. Material: peripheral blood. These receptors were collected from an elderly man with active or convalescent COVID-19.

This clone came up a few times. V and J are TRBV3-1 (or the pseudogene TRBV3-2) and TRBJ1-4; perhaps TRBD1 as D (6 bases). CDR1 is LGHDT, CDR2 YNNKEL, per germline (reference sequence). This CDR3 has 15 amino acids. Trimming removed 5 bases from V and 4 bases from J, with 14 bases in between. The CDR3 DNA sequence: TGTGCCAGCAGCTCCCGGGACACCGGTAATGAAAAACTGTTTTTT. As protein: CASSSRDTGNEKLFF.

The chain joins TRBV19 to TRBJ2-3; TRBD1 is a possible D gene (5 bases). CDR3 length equals 15 residues. Trimming shortened V by 7 bases and J by 5 bases, and 19 bases separated the two germline ends. Germline values: CDR1 LNHDA, CDR2 SQIVND (reference sequence). CDR3: CASMSRAGLGDTQYF. The CDR3 DNA reads as TGTGCCAGTATGTCCCGGGCAGGGCTTGGAGATACGCAGTATTTT.

A single count supports this clone. V usage is TRBV9 and J usage is TRBJ1-6; 7 nucleotides align to TRBD1. V was pared by 0 bases and J by 7 bases, with 7 bases of the junction left unmatched. This CDR3 region has 16 residues. CDR1 and CDR2 (germline): SGDLS, YYNGEE. CDR3 coding DNA: TGTGCCAGCAGCGTAGGGCAGGGGGAGAGAAATTCACCCCTCCACTTT. It yields the protein CASSVGQGERNSPLHF.

The chain recombines TRBV28 with TRBJ1-5; 8 nucleotides align to TRBD1. V shed 6 bases, J shed 5 bases, and the junction held 6 bases outside the gene matches. The CDR3 has 14 residues. Germline V gives CDR1 MDHEN, CDR2 SYDVKM. The CDR3: CASSYRQGHQPQHF. The DNA of the CDR3 is TGTGCCAGCAGCTATCGACAGGGGCATCAGCCCCAGCATTTT.

DNA of the CDR3: TGTGCCAGCAGTGACTCCGGACAGCACAACACTGAAGCTTTCTTT. It encodes CASSDSGQHNTEAFF. V usage is TRBV25-1 and J usage is TRBJ1-1, with a tentative D call TRBD1 (6 bases). This CDR3 contains 15 residues. CDR1 is MGHDK, CDR2 SYGVNS, per germline. The germline V and J ends were trimmed by 3 bases and 2 bases, with 13 bases remaining between them.

The CDR3 region has the DNA TGTGCCAGCAGTTACTTGGAGCGGGGGGGCCCCGGGGAGCTGTTTTTT. This gives the protein CASSYLERGGPGELFF. The V gene is TRBV6-6, the J gene TRBJ2-2; 10 bases fit TRBD2. V shed 1 base, J shed 6 bases, and the junction held 5 bases outside the gene matches. CDR1 is MNHNY and CDR2 is SVGAGI in the germline V gene (reference sequence). The CDR3 is 16 residues long.

This rearrangement joins TRBV7-8 to TRBJ1-1; weak D call: TRBD1 (6 bases). The CDR3 spans 15 residues. V was trimmed by 2 bases and J by 1 base, leaving 11 bases between them. The germline CDR1 and CDR2 sequences are SGHVS and FQNEAQ. The CDR3 bases are TGTGCCAGCAGCTTAACCCGGACAGAGAACACTGAAGCTTTCTTT. Translating it yields CASSLTRTENTEAFF.

The chain links TRBV23-1 to TRBJ1-5; D not resolved. TRBV23-1 has ORF status, its function being uncertain. The CDR3 loop spans 15 amino acids. The V end was cut by 4 bases, the J end by 1 base, with 11 bases between. For the CDR3, the DNA is TGCGCCAGCAGTCGGCGGCCACGGAGCAATCAGCCCCAGCATTTT. Its translation is CASSRRPRSNQPQHF.

The gene calls are TRBV12-3 or TRBV12-4 and TRBJ2-1; D not certain. V was trimmed by 2 bases and J by 8 bases, leaving 4 bases between them. This CDR3 is 11 amino acids long. The CDR3 DNA is TGTGCCAGCAGTTTAACAGATGAGCAGTTCTTC. This sequence encodes CASSLTDEQFF.

This rearrangement joins TRBV9 to TRBJ2-2, with 7 nucleotides matching TRBD1. The germline gives CDR1 SGDLS, CDR2 YYNGEE. The CDR3 is made up of 16 amino acids. V lost 4 bases, J lost 3 bases, and 9 bases stayed unmatched. CDR3 sequence reads: CASSPRTGTDTGELFF. CDR3 in DNA: TGTGCCAGCAGCCCCAGGACCGGGACAGACACCGGGGAGCTGTTTTTT.

The V and J genes are TRBV19 and TRBJ1-2; 7 bases map to TRBD1. The CDR3 runs to 15 residues. Germline V gene data show CDR1 as LNHDA and CDR2 as SQIVND (reference sequence). The V gene end was trimmed by 3 bases and the J gene end by 4 bases; junction bases not matched to a gene: 8. The CDR3 region is CASSIFTGDGYGYTF. CDR3 sequence (DNA): TGTGCCAGTAGTATCTTCACAGGGGATGGCTATGGCTACACCTTC.

The chain combines TRBV7-9 with TRBJ1-2; no clear D gene. CDR1 is SEHNR and CDR2 is FQNEAQ in the germline V gene (reference sequence). V shed 5 bases and J shed 4 bases, with 14 bases lying between them. The CDR3 extends over 14 amino acids. The CDR3 DNA sequence: TGTGCCAGCAGCACAAGGTGGGAGTCCTATGGCTACACCTTC. This gives the protein CASSTRWESYGYTF.

This clone was counted a single time. The rearrangement uses TRBV6-1 and TRBJ2-1; 7 nucleotides align to TRBD1. The V gene end was trimmed by 2 bases and the J gene end by 12 bases; junction bases not matched to a gene: 10. Looked up from germline, CDR1 is MNHNS and CDR2 is SASEGT. This CDR3 contains 14 residues. The CDR3 nucleotides are TGTGCCAGCAGTGAACCAGAAACAGGGGTCGGGCAGTTCTTC. Protein product: CASSEPETGVGQFF.

The rearrangement links TRBV19 to TRBJ2-5; 10 bases align to TRBD2. J lost 0 bases, V lost 6 bases, and 10 bases had no gene match. Per germline, CDR1 LNHDA and CDR2 SQIVND (reference sequence). The CDR3 is 17 amino acids. The CDR3 DNA sequence: TGTGCCAGTAGAAGGCTAGCGGGGGCCTCGTACCAAGAGACCCAGTACTTC. This translates into CASRRLAGASYQETQYF.

This clone was recorded once. The gene calls are TRBV4-1 and TRBJ2-7, with D possibly matching TRBD1 (5 bases). The CDR3 length is 14 residues. The V end was cut by 1 base, the J end by 2 bases, with 9 bases between. CDR1 is MGHRA, CDR2 YSYEKL, per germline. The CDR3 DNA sequence: TGCGCCAGCAGCCAAGGCAGGGCCACCTACGAGCAGTACTTC. This encodes CASSQGRATYEQYF.

The genes are TRBV6-2 or TRBV6-3 and TRBJ2-7; the match to TRBD2 covers 8 bases. The CDR3 is made up of 15 amino acids. CDR1 MNHEY and CDR2 SVGEGT come from the germline V gene. V lost 4 bases to trimming and J lost 0 bases; unmatched junction nucleotides: 5. CDR3 residues: CASSSPGGGSYEQYF. CDR3 DNA sequence: TGTGCCAGCAGTTCCCCGGGAGGGGGCTCCTACGAGCAGTACTTC.

V gene TRBV4-3 combines with J gene TRBJ1-2; 7 bases are a match to TRBD1. CDR3 length: 14 amino acids. The J segment lost 6 bases and the V segment lost 5 bases, leaving 9 bases of the junction unmatched. Looked up from germline, CDR1 is LGHNA and CDR2 is YSLEER. CDR3 DNA: TGCGCCAGCAGCTTCCGGGACAGAGCCGATGGCTACACCTTC. Its translation is CASSFRDRADGYTF.

The J gene is TRBJ2-3, the V gene TRBV3-1 (or the pseudogene TRBV3-2); 9 nucleotides agree with TRBD2. Germline trimming cut 0 bases from V and 2 bases from J; bases unmatched to any gene: 6. CDR3 length: 17 residues. Germline V gene data show CDR1 as LGHDT and CDR2 as YNNKEL (reference sequence). The CDR3 DNA reads TGTGCCAGCAGCCAAGATTGGGCTAGCGGGAACACAGATACGCAGTATTTT. Protein: CASSQDWASGNTDTQYF.

This chain connects TRBV5-1 to TRBJ2-7, with D perhaps TRBD2 (5 bases). The CDR3 is 14 amino acids. Germline CDR1 and CDR2: SGHRS and YFSETQ. Trimming shortened V by 3 bases and J by 2 bases, and 12 bases separated the two germline ends. CDR3: CASSSGLDPYEQYF. DNA for the CDR3: TGCGCCAGCAGCTCAGGACTGGATCCCTACGAGCAGTACTTC.

This clone was recorded only once. The rearrangement links TRBV7-6 to TRBJ2-1; the match to TRBD2 covers 8 bases. V trimming: 2 bases; J trimming: 7 bases; junction bases outside the gene matches: 10. The CDR3 has 16 amino acids. Germline V gene sequence: CDR1 SGHVS, CDR2 FNYEAQ. The CDR3 sequence: CASSLLGGGLGNEQFF. CDR3 coding DNA: TGTGCCAGCAGCTTACTTGGCGGGGGGCTAGGGAATGAGCAGTTCTTC.

The chain is built from TRBV12-5 and TRBJ2-5; TRBD2 agrees at 11 bases. Germline V gene data show CDR1 as LGHNT and CDR2 as FRNRAP. The CDR3 has 17 amino acids. V shed 4 bases and J 4 bases; nucleotides not matched to a gene: 11. The CDR3 DNA sequence: TGTGCTAGTGGTTGGGCCTTCTTAGCGGGGGGGCGAGAGACCCAGTACTTC. Translated: CASGWAFLAGGRETQYF.

This clone occurred a few times. V and J are TRBV7-9 and TRBJ2-2, with 8 bases aligning to TRBD1. The CDR3 is 14 amino acids. The V gene end was trimmed by 0 bases and the J gene end by 9 bases; junction bases not matched to a gene: 3. Germline loops: CDR1 SEHNR, CDR2 FQNEAQ (reference sequence). The CDR3 here is CASSLAQGVWELFF. For the CDR3, the DNA is TGTGCCAGCAGCTTAGCACAGGGGGTATGGGAGCTGTTTTTT.

This chain uses TRBV11-2 with TRBJ1-1; D possibly corresponds to TRBD1 (5 bases). CDR1 SGHAT and CDR2 FQNNGV come from the germline V gene. Trimming removed 2 bases from V and 4 bases from J, with 8 bases in between. The CDR3 has 13 amino acids. Here the CDR3 DNA reads TGTGCCAGCAGCTTAATTCAGGGCACTGAAGCTTTCTTT. Translated, it gives CASSLIQGTEAFF.

V is TRBV18 and J is TRBJ2-7; 11 positions agree with TRBD1. The CDR3 length is 15 residues. Germline lookup yields CDR1 KGHSH and CDR2 LQKENI. Trimming cost V 5 bases and J 5 bases; bases outside gene matches: 8. CDR3 DNA: TGTGCCAGCTCATTACGGACAGGGGGCATCAACGAGCAGTACTTC. It specifies CASSLRTGGINEQYF.

With regard to this clone: This specimen includes other DNA sequences encoding the same CDR3. The chain couples TRBV6-1 to TRBJ2-5; 12 bases fit TRBD2. From germline, CDR1 is MNHNS and CDR2 SASEGT. This CDR3 region has 15 residues. J lost 2 bases, V lost 2 bases, and 0 bases had no gene match. Written as DNA, the CDR3 is TGTGCCAGCAGTGAACTAGCGGGGGGGCAAGAGACCCAGTACTTC. Protein product: CASSELAGGQETQYF.

The J gene is TRBJ2-1, the V gene TRBV7-2; 8 positions match TRBD1. CDR3 length: 14 residues. V lost 1 base, J lost 10 bases, and 6 bases stayed unmatched. The V gene's germline CDR1 is SGHTA and CDR2 FQGNSA. The chain's CDR3 is CASSLVGTGPEQFF. The CDR3 DNA is TGTGCCAGCAGCTTAGTAGGGACAGGTCCCGAGCAGTTCTTC.

Here the CDR3 reads CASTERGHGSNEQFF. The CDR3 nucleotides read TGTGCCAGTACCGAGCGGGGACATGGGTCCAATGAGCAGTTCTTC. The rearrangement joins TRBV19 to TRBJ2-1, with D perhaps TRBD2 (7 bases). Germline assignment: CDR1 LNHDA and CDR2 SQIVND (reference sequence). V lost 7 bases to trimming and J lost 6 bases, with 19 bases between them. This CDR3 has 15 amino acids.